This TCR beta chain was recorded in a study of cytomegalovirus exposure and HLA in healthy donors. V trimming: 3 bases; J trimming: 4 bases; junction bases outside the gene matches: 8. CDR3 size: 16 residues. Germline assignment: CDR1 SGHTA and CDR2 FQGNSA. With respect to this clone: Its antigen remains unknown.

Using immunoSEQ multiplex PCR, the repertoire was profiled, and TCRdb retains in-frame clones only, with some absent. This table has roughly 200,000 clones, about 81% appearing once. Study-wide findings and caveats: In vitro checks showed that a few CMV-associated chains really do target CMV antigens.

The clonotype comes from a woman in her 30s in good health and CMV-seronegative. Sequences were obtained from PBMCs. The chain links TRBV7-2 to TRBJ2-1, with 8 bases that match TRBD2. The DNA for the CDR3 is TGTGCCAGCAGCTTCGCCGGGACTAGGCTATACAATGAGCAGTTCTTC. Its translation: CASSFAGTRLYNEQFF.